Sequencing of this T cell receptor (beta chain) was carried out in a study of T cell responses to AZD1222 COVID-19 vaccine. With regard to this clone: Its antigen is undetermined.

CDR1 SQVTM and CDR2 ANQGSEA come from the germline V gene. Between the trimmed V and J ends, which lost 4 bases and 4 bases, there was a span of 16 bases. The length of the CDR3 is 15 residues. Regarding the study as a whole: Researchers took repertoire samples only after the peak T cell response had come.

TCRdb keeps only in-frame clones here, not all; method: immunoSEQ multiplex PCR. This table has about 130,000 clones, about 85% appearing once. The clonotype comes from an adult who received the AZD1222 COVID-19 vaccine. Sequenced here: peripheral blood, sampled 28 days after the second AZD1222 dose. The V gene is TRBV29-1, the J gene TRBJ1-4, with D tentatively TRBD1 (6 bases). The CDR3 DNA follows: TGCAGCGTTGTGGGAGACAGGACTAATAATGAAAAACTGTTTTTT. Residues: CSVVGDRTNNEKLFF.